This T cell receptor beta chain was profiled in a study of post-analysis software for immune sequencing data. Study-wide context: Several disease courses (relapsing-remitting, secondary progressive and progressive-relapsing) of multiple sclerosis were included. Study results and limitations: Under the F measure, samples that were prepared in one batch clustered strongly together. When compared against controls, multiple sclerosis patients showed significantly lower normalized Chao1 diversity. The study found TRBV5-6, TRBV5-1 and TRBV20-1 among four to six TRBV segments more frequent in patients than controls.

CDR3 length equals 14 residues. Germline assignment: CDR1 MNHEY and CDR2 SVGAGI. Unique molecular identifiers featured in each of the TCR beta cDNA libraries. Yield was approximately 500,000 cDNA molecules from roughly 1 to 10 million T cells. TCRdb passed the PCR reads through MiXCR, listing each CDR3 protein once. The sample has hundreds of thousands of distinct CDR3 sequences, approximately 30% seen once. This clonotype was seen a few times. What it recognizes is unknown. One base away lies a much larger clone, so this may be a sequencing read error. The chain recombines TRBV6-5 with TRBJ2-4; D remains unclear. The clonotype comes from a girl aged 10-17 years with multiple sclerosis. Sequencing was performed on blood. The CDR3 loop reads CASRYSEQRDIQYF. DNA of the CDR3: TGTGCCAGCAGGTACTCGGAACAACGGGACATTCAGTACTTC.